This T cell receptor beta chain came from a study of radiotherapy plus CTLA-4 blockade in lung cancer. With ipilimumab providing CTLA-4 blockade, focal radiation was administered to patients who had chemo-refractory metastatic non-small-cell lung cancer. The repertoire was sequenced with immunoSEQ multiplex PCR; TCRdb's copy has only in-frame clones and lacks some. The table has roughly 69,000 clones, approximately 76% seen once. Trimming pared 0 bases from V and 4 bases from J, leaving 17 bases between. Germline values: CDR1 SGHRS, CDR2 YFSETQ. The CDR3 is 18 residues long. The chain joins TRBV5-1 to TRBJ1-6; unclear D gene. This clonotype originated in a human donor with non-small cell lung cancer whose response to radiotherapy plus ipilimumab could not be evaluated. Some clones in this sample may be carry-over from other donors' samples. The input for sequencing was peripheral blood, taken from a patient treated with radiotherapy plus ipilimumab. The CDR3 nucleotides read TGCGCCAGCAGCTTGGTCGGGAGCGAGGTTAATTATAATTCACCCCTCCACTTT. Its protein is CASSLVGSEVNYNSPLHF.